The rows below give T cell receptor beta chains drawn from one sample of a study of blood T cell repertoires in COVID-19. TCRdb's table, derived via immunoSEQ multiplex PCR, lists solely in-frame clones and lacks some. The sample includes approximately 40,000 clones, roughly 87% seen only once; the top ten take approximately 4.5%. Sequencing was performed on peripheral blood. Receptors were obtained from a man aged 60 to 75 with COVID-19, enrolled during active disease. Each CDR3 is given with its conserved first and last residue. A D gene is named only where the DNA matches it firmly. Not every row has a clone size; where given, it reads once, few, many or a size class.

d_gene: -; abundance: once; j_gene: TRBJ1-1; v_gene: TRBV9; CDR3nt: TGTGCCAGCAGCGTAGGTATCAGGGACACTGAAGCTTTCTTT; CDR3aa: CASSVGIRDTEAFF
d_gene: -; abundance: -; j_gene: TRBJ2-1; v_gene: TRBV7-2; CDR3nt: TGTGCCAGCAACTCGTCCCCTAGTCCCGGTGGGGAGCAGTTCTTC; CDR3aa: CASNSSPSPGGEQFF
d_gene: TRBD1; abundance: -; j_gene: TRBJ1-1; v_gene: TRBV28; CDR3nt: TGTGCCAGCAGTTTAGGACAGGTTGAAGCTTTCTTT; CDR3aa: CASSLGQVEAFF
d_gene: TRBD2; abundance: -; j_gene: TRBJ2-3; v_gene: TRBV27; CDR3nt: TGTGCCAGCAGTTTTGGGACGGGAGGGCCGGGGGATACGCAGTATTTT; CDR3aa: CASSFGTGGPGDTQYF
d_gene: -; abundance: -; j_gene: TRBJ1-4; v_gene: TRBV7-2; CDR3nt: TGTGCCAGCAGCCGTGGGGGACACAGCCTCCTCAATGAAAAACTGTTTTTT; CDR3aa: CASSRGGHSLLNEKLFF
d_gene: TRBD1; abundance: -; j_gene: TRBJ2-7; v_gene: TRBV19; CDR3nt: TGTGCCAGTAGTACAGGGACAGGATTAGTCCACGAGCAGTACTTC; CDR3aa: CASSTGTGLVHEQYF
d_gene: -; abundance: once; j_gene: TRBJ2-1; v_gene: TRBV18; CDR3nt: TGTGCCAGCTCACCACCGAAACAAACCTCCTACAATGAGCAGTTCTTC; CDR3aa: CASSPPKQTSYNEQFF
d_gene: -; abundance: few; j_gene: TRBJ2-1; v_gene: TRBV4-3; CDR3nt: TGCGCCAGCAGCCAAGTTGAGGGAGGCCCGAGCTCCTACAATGAGCAGTTCTTC; CDR3aa: CASSQVEGGPSSYNEQFF
d_gene: TRBD1; abundance: -; j_gene: TRBJ1-1; v_gene: TRBV28; CDR3nt: TGTGCCAGCAGTTTGGAGGGGGCGCTGGGCACTGAAGCTTTCTTT; CDR3aa: CASSLEGALGTEAFF
d_gene: -; abundance: -; j_gene: TRBJ1-2; v_gene: TRBV28; CDR3nt: TGTGCCAGCGGATCTCCCCTGGACTCCACCGCCGTCTATGGCTACACCTTC; CDR3aa: CASGSPLDSTAVYGYTF
d_gene: -; abundance: once; j_gene: TRBJ2-7; v_gene: TRBV11-2; CDR3nt: TGTGCCAGCAGCTTGTCAGGGGCCGAGCAGTACTTC; CDR3aa: CASSLSGAEQYF
d_gene: TRBD2; abundance: -; j_gene: TRBJ2-2; v_gene: TRBV15; CDR3nt: TGTGCCACCAGCAGAGGGGATAGCGGGAGGTTAACCGGGGAGCTGTTTTTT; CDR3aa: CATSRGDSGRLTGELFF
d_gene: -; abundance: few; j_gene: TRBJ1-1; v_gene: TRBV10-1; CDR3nt: TGCGCCAGCAGTGAGGGTCAGGGGAACACTGAAGCTTTCTTT; CDR3aa: CASSEGQGNTEAFF
d_gene: -; abundance: -; j_gene: TRBJ2-5; v_gene: TRBV11-2; CDR3nt: TGTGCCAGCAGCTTACGGCTAGCGCCCACCCAGTACTTC; CDR3aa: CASSLRLAPTQYF